What follows is one T cell receptor (beta chain) and its context. This specimen comes from a study of blood T cell repertoires in COVID-19. Turning to the study itself: COVID-19 samples from acute and convalescent phases originated in the United States, Italy and Spain. PBMCs, B-cell-depleted T cells, or T cells provided the cDNA or gDNA that made up the material.

The germline V gene has CDR1 SNHLY and CDR2 FYNNEI. The CDR3 length is 16 residues. V dropped 3 bases and J dropped 9; count of bases not matched to a gene: 11. Only in-frame clones appear in the TCRdb table, and some are missing; sequencing was by immunoSEQ multiplex PCR. The table records around 100,000 clones, roughly 87% of them present only once. The source is a man aged 30 to 45 in a cohort sampled during active COVID-19. The V and J genes are TRBV2 and TRBJ1-6; TRBD1 aligns across 7 bases. The material sequenced was peripheral blood. The DNA for the CDR3 is TGTGCCAGCAGTGACCATTCAGGGGGGCGGGCTTCACCCCTCCACTTT. This gives the protein CASSDHSGGRASPLHF.